The rows below give T cell receptor beta chains drawn from one sample of a study of T cells in Graves' hyperthyroidism and ophthalmopathy. TCRdb reprocessed the multiplex PCR reads with MiXCR, giving one entry per CDR3 protein. The table shows more than 550,000 distinct CDR3 sequences, with about 45% occurring only once. Sequenced input: peripheral blood or thyroid tissue (not recorded which). The origin of the receptors is an adult man with Graves' disease, either hyperthyroidism or ophthalmopathy (not recorded which). The conserved cysteine and the conserved F or W are not part of the CDR3 here. The order of the fields is CDR3 length, J gene, V gene, CDR3 protein.

10	TRBJ2-2	TRBV7-2	ASGPNTGELF
14	TRBJ2-2	TRBV7-2	ASSLVTSGLTGELF
12	TRBJ1-4	TRBV10-3	AISEGGRDEKLF
12	TRBJ1-2	TRBV6-6	ASSPHRELHGYT
9	TRBJ2-7	TRBV10-2	ASSVKYEQY
13	TRBJ1-4	TRBV11-2	ASSLGQGIGEKLF
11	TRBJ2-7	TRBV2	ASSHRGAYEQY
14	TRBJ1-6	TRBV12-3/TRBV12-4	ASSLSRQVYNSPLH
13	TRBJ1-1	TRBV5-1	ASSLETRSNTEAF
10	TRBJ1-5	TRBV20-1	SASGGGQPQH
13	TRBJ1-5	TRBV6-5	ASSYSGVRDQPQH
14	TRBJ2-7	TRBV15	ATSRDWPAASYEQY
14	TRBJ2-7	TRBV6-5	ASSSDRTLSSYEQY
12	TRBJ2-7	TRBV20-1	SASEDSFGYEQY